This TCR beta chain was documented in a study of cytomegalovirus exposure and HLA in healthy donors. Primers: 60 Vbeta forward and 13 Jbeta reverse. Assay used: immunoSEQ multiplex PCR; TCRdb lists only in-frame clones, some missing. The table includes some 120,000 clones, 80% detected once. The ends lost 3 bases at V and 7 bases at J; junction bases unmatched: 9. The CDR3 length is 17 residues. The germline V gene encodes CDR1 LGHNA and CDR2 YNFKEQ. The receptor was derived from a man aged 35 to 55 in good health and CMV-seronegative. The chain employs TRBV4-2 and TRBJ2-1; 13 bases match TRBD2. Sequenced sample: PBMCs. The CDR3 loop reads CASSQAALAGGLNEQFF. The CDR3 DNA is TGTGCCAGCAGCCAGGCCGCACTAGCGGGGGGGCTGAATGAGCAGTTCTTC.